These 20 T cell receptor beta chains were sequenced from one sample in a study of regulatory T cells in long-lasting Graves disease. Through Arm-PCR of CDR3 regions and iRepertoire HTBI primers, TCR beta libraries were built. MiXCR, applied by TCRdb to the multiplex PCR reads, yields one record per CDR3 protein. The sample shows 550,000 or so distinct CDR3 sequences, more than 10% of them seen only once. Time point specified: newly diagnosed GD, antithyroid drugs for less than 3 months. TCR sequences were obtained from RNA taken from PBMCs. The data also belong to a second study, concerning T cells in Graves' hyperthyroidism and ophthalmopathy.

Specimen: peripheral blood mononuclear cells (PBMCs), collected at new diagnosis, from a patient treated with antithyroid drugs. Every receptor here comes from a woman in her twenties or thirties with Graves disease.

This clonotype has only a few counts. The chain joins TRBV20-1 to TRBJ2-7; 12 bases match TRBD2. The V segment lost 1 base and the J segment 3 bases; nucleotides outside the gene matches: 4. The CDR3 spans 15 residues. The germline V gene has CDR1 DFQATT and CDR2 SNEGSKA (reference sequence). This CDR3 reads CSARGLAGDYYEQYF. The CDR3, as DNA: TGCAGTGCTAGAGGACTAGCGGGAGACTACTACGAGCAGTACTTC.

CDR3: CASTRTGTLSGANVLTF. The CDR3 region has the DNA TGTGCCAGCACCCGGACAGGGACCCTCTCTGGGGCCAACGTCCTGACTTTC. The chain uses TRBV3-1 and TRBJ2-6, with TRBD1 matching 8 bases. The CDR3 is made up of 17 amino acids. V gave up 7 bases and J gave up 0 bases; unmatched junction bases: 8. From germline, CDR1 is LGHDT and CDR2 YNNKEL (reference sequence).

The sample holds a few counts of this clonotype. The rearrangement uses TRBV7-2 and TRBJ2-3, with D perhaps TRBD1 (5 bases). Trimming stripped 3 bases from V and 0 bases from J, with 10 bases between. This CDR3 is built from 15 residues. Germline CDR1 SGHTA, CDR2 FQGNSA. DNA for the CDR3: TGTGCCAGCAGCTTCGAGACAGTAAGCACAGATACGCAGTATTTT. Residues: CASSFETVSTDTQYF. The full variable domain, its missing parts supplied by reference TRBV7-2 and TRBJ2-3, is GAGVSQSPSNKVTEKGKDVELRCDPISGHTALYWYRQSLGQGLEFLIYFQGNSAPDKSGLPSDRFSAERTGGSVSTLTIQRTQQEDSAVYLCASSFETVSTDTQYFGPGTRLTVL.

This clonotype was seen at least ten times. V gene TRBV10-3 combines with J gene TRBJ2-1; 7 bases align to TRBD1. The CDR3 spans 13 residues. The ends lost 6 bases at V and 5 bases at J; junction bases unmatched: 4. The V gene's germline CDR1 is ENHRY and CDR2 SYGVKD. The CDR3 region is CAIRTGTDNEQFF. The CDR3 region has the DNA TGTGCCATCAGGACGGGGACAGACAATGAGCAGTTCTTC.

This clonotype was picked up a small number of times. The rearrangement links TRBV4-1 to TRBJ2-7; D is unclear. The length of the CDR3 is 15 residues. Germline V gene lookup returns CDR1 MGHRA and CDR2 YSYEKL. V was cut by 1 base and J by 0 bases, with 10 bases left in between. CDR3 sequence: CASSQASESSYEQYF. The CDR3 nucleotides read TGCGCCAGCAGCCAAGCGTCAGAAAGCTCCTACGAGCAGTACTTC.

This clonotype came up many times. V is TRBV2 and J is TRBJ1-1; tentatively, D is TRBD1 (5 bases). CDR1 is SNHLY, CDR2 FYNNEI, per germline. This CDR3 is 13 amino acids long. The ends were cut back, 7 bases at V and 5 bases at J, with 14 bases in the middle. The CDR3 is CASNGGTWTEAFF. In DNA form, the CDR3 reads TGTGCCAGCAATGGGGGTACGTGGACTGAAGCTTTCTTT.

This clonotype was detected a few times. The chain combines TRBV4-2 with TRBJ1-1, with D uncertain. The CDR3 consists of 14 residues. Trimming removed 5 bases from V and 2 bases from J, with 12 bases in between. Germline V gene sequence: CDR1 LGHNA, CDR2 YNFKEQ. The CDR3 bases are TGTGCCAGCAGCATCCTGGGAGTAAACACTGAAGCTTTCTTT. Translation: CASSILGVNTEAFF.

There are a few counts of this clonotype. The rearrangement joins TRBV6-2 or TRBV6-3 to TRBJ2-1; TRBD1 matches at 11 bases. The V and J ends lost 7 bases and 8 bases, in that order; junction bases with no gene match: 10. The CDR3 is 15 residues long. Germline lookup yields CDR1 MNHEY and CDR2 SVGEGT. The CDR3 spells CASTKGGTGGYEQFF. In nucleotides, the CDR3 is TGTGCCAGCACCAAAGGGGGGACAGGGGGTTATGAGCAGTTCTTC.

The rearrangement links TRBV28 to TRBJ2-7; 8 nucleotides line up with TRBD2. V shed 7 bases, J shed 1 base, and the junction held 9 bases outside the gene matches. The CDR3 is made up of 15 amino acids. Germline lookup yields CDR1 MDHEN and CDR2 SYDVKM. The CDR3: CASISRLAFSYEQYF. CDR3 nucleotides: TGTGCCAGCATTTCCCGACTAGCGTTTTCCTACGAGCAGTACTTC.

This clonotype was seen ten or more times. The V call is TRBV11-2, the J call TRBJ1-3; possibly TRBD1 for D (5 bases). V lost 5 bases and J 1 base, leaving 12 bases between the germline ends. The CDR3 covers 15 residues. Germline loops: CDR1 SGHAT, CDR2 FQNNGV. The CDR3 spells CASSETALSGNTIYF. The CDR3 nucleotides read TGTGCCAGCAGCGAGACAGCCCTGTCTGGAAACACCATATATTTT.

V gene TRBV7-3 combines with J gene TRBJ2-2; D not resolved. Germline CDR1 is SGHTA and CDR2 is FQGTGA. Between the trimmed V and J ends, which lost 1 base and 6 bases, there was a span of 9 bases. The CDR3 is made up of 14 amino acids. The CDR3 reads CASSLMTYSGELFF. DNA of the CDR3: TGTGCCAGCAGCTTAATGACGTATTCCGGGGAGCTGTTTTTT.

This clonotype was seen a few times. A much bigger clone sits one base away, suggesting this may be a read error. The V gene is TRBV12-3 or TRBV12-4, the J gene TRBJ2-1; 7 positions match TRBD2. The CDR3 loop spans 16 amino acids. V lost 5 bases to trimming and J lost 9 bases; unmatched junction nucleotides: 16. The DNA for the CDR3 is TGTGCCAGCAGTACCCGGGAGAAGCGGGGAATCAGTGAGCAGTTCTTC. It translates to CASSTREKRGISEQFF.

On this clonotype: An end of the junction does not agree with germline; a read error may underlie this. The chain carries TRBV20-1 and TRBJ1-1; 7 bases fit TRBD1. Germline CDR1 is DFQATT and CDR2 is SNEGSKA (reference sequence). This CDR3 region has 13 residues. The CDR3 DNA follows: TGCAGTGCAAGTCCCTACAGGGGTCCTGAAGCTTCCTTT. Translation: CSASPYRGPEASF.

The sample holds many counts of this clonotype. The rearrangement links TRBV7-3 to TRBJ2-3, with 7 bases aligning to TRBD2. Germline CDR1 and CDR2: SGHTA and FQGTGA. The CDR3 totals 15 residues. The V gene end was trimmed by 4 bases and the J gene end by 6 bases; junction bases not matched to a gene: 10. The CDR3 region has the DNA TGTGCCAGCAGCTCTCACCCAGCGGGATTGGATACGCAGTATTTT. Amino acids: CASSSHPAGLDTQYF.

The table lists this clonotype with many counts. The chain links TRBV20-1 to TRBJ1-5; D is uncertain. Looked up from germline, CDR1 is DFQATT and CDR2 is SNEGSKA (reference sequence). Trimming took 3 bases from V and 0 from J, leaving 9 bases between them. The length of the CDR3 is 14 residues. Written as DNA, the CDR3 is TGCAGTGCTAGCGCCTACCCTAGCAATCAGCCCCAGCATTTT. Protein product: CSASAYPSNQPQHF.

The sample holds one count of this clonotype. A much larger clonotype is one base distant, so this may be a read error. The chain couples TRBV7-2 to TRBJ2-1; 8 positions match TRBD2. Germline values: CDR1 SGHTA, CDR2 FQGNSA. The CDR3 spans 15 residues. The J segment lost 13 bases and the V segment lost 1 base, leaving 12 bases of the junction unmatched. The CDR3 DNA reads as TGTGCCAGCAGCTTAGTATTAGCGGGATCTAGTGATCAGTTCTTC. Translated, it gives CASSLVLAGSSDQFF.

This rearrangement joins TRBV7-2 to TRBJ1-5, with TRBD1 as a possible D gene (5 bases). The germline V and J ends were trimmed by 3 bases and 4 bases, with 13 bases remaining between them. Germline V CDR1 and CDR2: SGHTA, FQGNSA. The CDR3 is made up of 15 amino acids. This CDR3 reads CASSFSGTENQPQHF. The CDR3 coding sequence is TGTGCCAGCAGCTTTTCCGGGACGGAAAATCAGCCCCAGCATTTT.

A note on this clonotype: The conserved phenylalanine or tryptophan normally closing the CDR3 is absent here, so this likely arose from a read error. J is TRBJ1-5 and V is TRBV6-1; a weak D match, TRBD1 (5 bases). Germline lookup yields CDR1 MNHNS and CDR2 SASEGT. This CDR3 region has 15 residues. V lost 4 bases and J lost 4, with 14 bases in between. The CDR3 nucleotides read TGTGCCAGCAGTGGAGACCAGGGTAGAAATCAGCCCCAGCATTTG. It translates to CASSGDQGRNQPQHL.

This clonotype was counted ten times or more. V and J are TRBV6-1 and TRBJ2-2; perhaps TRBD2 as D (5 bases). Trimming pared 7 bases from V and 6 bases from J, leaving 15 bases between. This CDR3 is built from 14 residues. Germline V gives CDR1 MNHNS, CDR2 SASEGT. CDR3 bases: TGTGCCAGCAAAGAGGGTATCGTTCCCGGGGAGCTGTTTTTT. Translating it yields CASKEGIVPGELFF.

As to this clonotype: A much larger clone lies one base from this, so it may be a read error. This chain links TRBV6-2 or TRBV6-3 with TRBJ2-5; possible D gene TRBD2, 6 bases. This CDR3 is 16 amino acids long. Germline lookup yields CDR1 MNHEY and CDR2 SVGEGT. Trimming pared 0 bases from V and 4 bases from J, leaving 15 bases between. The CDR3 loop is CASSYSSGRKPETQYF. CDR3 DNA sequence: TGTGCCAGCAGTTACTCGAGTGGGAGGAAGCCAGAGACCCAGTACTTC.